This TCR beta chain was sequenced during a study of post-analysis software for immune sequencing data. For the study at large: Relapsing-remitting, secondary progressive and progressive-relapsing courses of multiple sclerosis were included. Study results and limitations: Patients had higher frequencies than controls of about five TRBV segments, including TRBV5-6, TRBV5-1 and TRBV20-1. F-measure co-clustering was strong for batch-matched samples. Relative to controls, patients with multiple sclerosis showed significantly lower normalized Chao1 diversity.

V was trimmed by 1 base and J by 0 bases, leaving 9 bases between them. Germline values: CDR1 MNHEY, CDR2 SVGAGI. This CDR3 comprises 15 residues. Unique molecular identifiers had been added to the TCR beta cDNA libraries. Out of roughly 0.95 to 10 million T cells, 480,000 or so cDNA molecules were generated. TCRdb redid the calling of the PCR reads with MiXCR, one entry per CDR3 protein. The sample carries roughly 800,000 distinct CDR3 sequences, around 46% recorded once. Turning to this clonotype: Antigen: not known.

This chain joins TRBV6-5 and TRBJ1-1; no definite D call. The sequence derives from a girl aged 10-17 years with multiple sclerosis. What was sequenced was blood. CDR3 sequence reads: CASSYLLGMNTEAFF. The CDR3, as DNA: TGTGCCAGCAGTTACTTGCTGGGGATGAACACTGAAGCTTTCTTT.